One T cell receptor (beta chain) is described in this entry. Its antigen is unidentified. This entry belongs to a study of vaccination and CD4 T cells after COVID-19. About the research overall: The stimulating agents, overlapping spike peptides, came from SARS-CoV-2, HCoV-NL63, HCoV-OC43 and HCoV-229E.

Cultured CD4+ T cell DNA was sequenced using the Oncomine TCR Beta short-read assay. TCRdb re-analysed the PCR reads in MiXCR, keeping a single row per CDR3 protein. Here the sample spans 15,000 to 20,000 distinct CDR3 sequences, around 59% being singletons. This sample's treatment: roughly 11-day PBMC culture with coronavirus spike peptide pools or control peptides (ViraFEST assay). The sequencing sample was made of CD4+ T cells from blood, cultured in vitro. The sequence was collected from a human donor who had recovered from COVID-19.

The CDR3 DNA is TGTGCCAGCAGCGTGTCCGGGGGGACTGAAGCTTTCTTT. Protein: CASSVSGGTEAFF. The rearrangement links TRBV7-9 to TRBJ1-1; D is possibly TRBD1 (5 bases). V was pared by 5 bases and J by 5 bases, with 12 bases between. Germline assignment: CDR1 SEHNR and CDR2 FQNEAQ (reference sequence). The CDR3 has 13 amino acids.